Each of the 13 T cell receptor beta chains below was sequenced from the same sample in a study of regulatory T cells in long-lasting Graves disease. The time point here: persistent/refractory GD, antithyroid drugs over 5 years with positive TRAb. Construction of the TCR library relied on RNA isolated from PBMCs. HTBI primers from iRepertoire and Arm-PCR of CDR3 regions yielded the TCR beta libraries. TCRdb re-called the multiplex PCR reads through MiXCR, storing one row per CDR3 protein. Seen here are some 420,000 distinct CDR3 sequences, about 22% observed once, and the top ten hold under 15%. This specimen was peripheral blood mononuclear cells (PBMCs), taken when the disease was refractory, from a patient treated with antithyroid drugs. Receptors originate from a female donor with Graves disease.

This clonotype was counted between two and nine times. The gene calls are TRBV30 and TRBJ2-7; 7 bases agree with TRBD1. V shed 1 base, J shed 5 bases, and the junction held 8 bases outside the gene matches. Germline CDR1 reads GTSNPN; CDR2 reads SVGIG (reference sequence). The CDR3 is 14 residues long. This chain's CDR3 is CAWSEGAGVHEQYF. Here the CDR3 DNA reads TGTGCCTGGAGTGAGGGGGCAGGAGTCCACGAGCAGTACTTC.

This chain joins TRBV7-3 and TRBJ2-7, with D possibly matching TRBD2 (6 bases). Germline CDR1 and CDR2: SGHTA and FQGTGA. The CDR3 runs 15 residues. Trimming shortened V by 4 bases and J by 3 bases, and 16 bases separated the two germline ends. The CDR3 reads CASSYSGTGDYEQYF. CDR3 nucleotides: TGTGCCAGCAGCTATTCCGGGACGGGGGACTACGAGCAGTACTTC.

This chain connects TRBV7-2 to TRBJ2-4; perhaps TRBD1 as D (6 bases). Germline loops: CDR1 SGHTA, CDR2 FQGNSA. V lost 5 bases and J lost 16, with 24 bases in between. The CDR3 has 14 amino acids. The DNA of the CDR3 is TGTGCCAGCAGCCCGTTGTTTACGACAGGTCCCGGTTACTTC. This sequence encodes CASSPLFTTGPGYF.

This clonotype was picked up many times. This chain links TRBV27 with TRBJ1-6; D uncertain. The CDR3 is 16 residues long. Germline V gives CDR1 MNHEY, CDR2 SMNVEV (reference sequence). The V and J ends lost 5 bases and 0 bases respectively, with 11 bases between them. CDR3 sequence (DNA): TGTGCCAGCAGTCCCAGTGGGAGCTCCTATAATTCACCCCTCCACTTT. It yields the protein CASSPSGSSYNSPLHF.

This clonotype has at least ten counts. The chain combines TRBV6-1 with TRBJ1-5; D remains unclear. This CDR3 region has 13 residues. Trimming pared 5 bases from V and 3 bases from J, leaving 8 bases between. CDR1 is MNHNS and CDR2 is SASEGT in the germline V gene. DNA for the CDR3: TGTGCCAGCAGTCGACAAGCCAATCAGCCCCAGCATTTT. Translating gives CASSRQANQPQHF.

The gene calls are TRBV3-1 and TRBJ1-1; D may be TRBD1 (5 bases). This CDR3 is 17 amino acids long. V lost 2 bases and J lost 4, with 20 bases in between. CDR1 is LGHDT and CDR2 is YNNKEL in the germline V gene (reference sequence). CDR3 residues: CASSQSEYGTQGTEAFF. The CDR3 region has the DNA TGTGCCAGCAGCCAATCAGAATACGGGACCCAGGGCACTGAAGCTTTCTTT.

In this sample, this clonotype turned up a few times. The chain joins TRBV9 to TRBJ1-3; weak D call: TRBD1 (5 bases). In germline, CDR1 is SGDLS, CDR2 YYNGEE. The CDR3 contains 15 residues. The ends were cut back, 0 bases at V and 6 bases at J, with 13 bases in the middle. CDR3 bases: TGTGCCAGCAGCGTAGACATCAGGGACGAAAACACCATATATTTT. Amino acids: CASSVDIRDENTIYF.

This clonotype has just a few counts. The chain links TRBV27 to TRBJ2-7; D not resolved. Trimming cost V 6 bases and J 3 bases, with 12 bases left between them. This CDR3 has 13 residues. In germline, CDR1 is MNHEY, CDR2 SMNVEV (reference sequence). The CDR3 spells CASSPDGLYEQYF. The CDR3 region has the DNA TGTGCCAGCAGCCCGGACGGCCTCTACGAGCAGTACTTC.

This clonotype was seen more than once but under ten times. V usage is TRBV3-1 and J usage is TRBJ1-1; D is possibly TRBD1 (6 bases). Germline V gives CDR1 LGHDT, CDR2 YNNKEL (reference sequence). This CDR3 is 15 amino acids long. The ends were cut back, 0 bases at V and 8 bases at J, with 16 bases in the middle. The CDR3 loop reads CASSQEGAAVGEAFF. CDR3 in DNA: TGTGCCAGCAGCCAAGAGGGGGCGGCAGTCGGCGAAGCTTTCTTT.

This chain uses TRBV4-1 with TRBJ1-5; D gene ambiguous. Between the trimmed V and J ends, which lost 6 bases and 1 base, there was a span of 13 bases. The CDR3 consists of 15 residues. Germline V CDR1 and CDR2: MGHRA, YSYEKL. In nucleotides, the CDR3 is TGCGCCAGCAGTCTTCGGGAGGGCAGCAATCAGCCCCAGCATTTT. Its translation: CASSLREGSNQPQHF.

The table lists this clonotype with many counts. The chain uses TRBV12-3 or TRBV12-4 and TRBJ2-7; TRBD2 matches 15 bases. The trim removed 1 base at V and 8 bases at J, leaving 3 bases unmatched. There are 15 residues in the CDR3. As DNA, the CDR3 is TGTGCCAGCAGTTTAGGGGGACTAGCGGGAGGAAAGCAGTACTTC. Its translation is CASSLGGLAGGKQYF.

This clonotype came up many times. The V call is TRBV2, the J call TRBJ2-7, with 10 bases fitting TRBD2. The CDR3 is 15 residues long. The V and J ends lost 2 bases and 7 bases, in that order; junction bases with no gene match: 8. The germline V gene encodes CDR1 SNHLY and CDR2 FYNNEI. The CDR3 DNA sequence: TGTGCCAGCAGTGAAAGGGCTAGCGGGAGTGTAGAGCAGTACTTC. This sequence encodes CASSERASGSVEQYF.

This chain uses TRBV10-3 with TRBJ2-5; TRBD2 matches at 7 bases. The V gene end was trimmed by 0 bases and the J gene end by 10 bases; junction bases not matched to a gene: 5. Germline CDR1 is ENHRY and CDR2 is SYGVKD. This CDR3 contains 13 residues. CDR3 amino acids: CAISESEGGDQYF. The DNA of the CDR3 is TGTGCCATCAGTGAGTCTGAGGGAGGGGACCAGTACTTC.